This T cell receptor (beta chain) originates from a study of identical twins. Remarks on this clonotype: Its antigen is undetermined.

Findings of the study overall: Zero-insertion findings could be partly confounded by invariant cells (MAIT and iNKT cells). The abundant beta clonotypes from cord blood had fewer insertions, and memory repertoires had none of this.

The V gene's germline CDR1 is ENHRY and CDR2 SYGVKD. V was pared by 4 bases and J by 2 bases, with 8 bases of the junction left unmatched. The CDR3 spans 16 residues. Unique molecular identifiers were present on the cDNA, which also gained a universal primer site by template switching. One entry per CDR3 protein results from TCRdb running MiXCR on the 5' RACE reads. The sample contains 420,000 or so distinct CDR3 sequences, approximately 18% of which appear only once. The chain couples TRBV10-3 to TRBJ2-3, with 8 bases identical to TRBD2. The sample taken for sequencing was naive T cells sorted from blood. This receptor was taken from a man in his forties or fifties in good health. CDR3 loop: CAISGRSGAVTDTQYF. CDR3 coding DNA: TGTGCCATCAGTGGACGTAGCGGGGCCGTCACAGATACGCAGTATTTT.